These T cell receptor beta chains were read from a single sample in a study of OX40 agonist ivuxolimab in advanced cancers. Sequenced by immunoSEQ multiplex PCR; TCRdb stores in-frame clones only, minus some. The table includes 70,000 or so clones, 80% to 95% detected once. Source: CD4+ or CD8+ T cells sorted from blood, taken in a trial of the OX40 agonist ivuxolimab. Source of these receptors: an adult with an advanced solid tumor such as melanoma, head and neck, liver or kidney cancer. Both conserved end residues are part of each CDR3. The D gene is left open where the match is weak. For some rows the clone size is stated as once, few or many, or as a class when expanded; others skip it.

>TRBD2|TRBV9|.|TRBJ2-5
TGTGCCAGCAGCGTAGGGCGCGGGAGTAACGTAGAGACCCAGTACTTC
CASSVGRGSNVETQYF
>.|TRBV5-6|.|TRBJ1-4
TGTGCCAGCAGCTTGGTTTCCGCCGGCTATAATGAAAAACTGTTTTTT
CASSLVSAGYNEKLFF
>TRBD2|TRBV5-6|once|TRBJ2-1
TGTGCCAGCAGCTCCGGGACTAGCGGGAGACTTGAGCAGTTCTTC
CASSSGTSGRLEQFF
>TRBD1|TRBV19|.|TRBJ2-5
TGTGCCAGTAGTACAATCAGGGACAGGGGGTTCGAGGAGACCCAGTACTTC
CASSTIRDRGFEETQYF
>.|TRBV9|.|TRBJ1-3
TGTGCCAGCAGCGTAGCACCGACGACAGTTGCCTCTGGAAACACCATATATTTT
CASSVAPTTVASGNTIYF
>.|TRBV9|.|TRBJ1-1
TGTGCCAGCAGCGCCCTAGGGTCGAACACTGAAGCTTTCTTT
CASSALGSNTEAFF
>TRBD1|TRBV6-4|.|TRBJ1-1
TGTGCCAGCAGTTTAACAGGGGGCACTGAAGCTTTCTTT
CASSLTGGTEAFF
>TRBD2|TRBV6-4|.|TRBJ2-7
TGTTTTCTGGGCGGGGGGGACTACGAGCAGTACTTC
CFLGGGDYEQYF
>.|TRBV5-1|.|TRBJ2-1
TGCGCCAGCAGCTTGGAACTGTACAATGAGCAGTTCTTC
CASSLELYNEQFF
>.|TRBV20-1|.|TRBJ2-1
TGCAGTGCTACATCGTACAATGAGCAGTTCTTC
CSATSYNEQFF
>.|TRBV2|.|TRBJ2-6
TGTGCCAGCAGTGCTGGGGCCAACGTCCTGACTTTC
CASSAGANVLTF
>TRBD1|TRBV19|.|TRBJ1-2
TGTGCCAGCACCGGGACAGGGCGGATCGAGGGCTACACCTTC
CASTGTGRIEGYTF
>.|TRBV14|.|TRBJ1-2
TGTGCCAGCAGCCCTCGGCTGAGGGACGGCTACACCTTC
CASSPRLRDGYTF
>TRBD2|TRBV11-2|.|TRBJ2-5
TGTGCCAGCAGCTTAGATAGTGCGGGAGGAGAGACCCAGTACTTC
CASSLDSAGGETQYF
>.|TRBV5-5|.|TRBJ2-7
TGTGCCAGCAGCCCGGCCTTTCTTTACGAGCAGTACTTC
CASSPAFLYEQYF
>.|TRBV18|.|TRBJ2-3
TGTGCCAGCTCACCACTGGTCTCCACAGATACGCAGTATTTT
CASSPLVSTDTQYF
>.|TRBV12-5|.|TRBJ2-5
TGTGCTAGTGGTTTGGTAGGAGGGCTCGGGACCCAGTACTTC
CASGLVGGLGTQYF
>TRBD1|TRBV2|.|TRBJ1-5
TGTGCCAGCAGTGAGGACAGGGGAAATCAGCCCCAGCATTTT
CASSEDRGNQPQHF
>TRBD1|TRBV7-6|.|TRBJ2-7
TGTGCCAGCAGCTCATACCGACAGGGTTCCTACGAGCAGTACTTC
CASSSYRQGSYEQYF
>.|TRBV5-1|.|TRBJ1-1
TGCGCCAGCAGCTCGCCAGGGAACACTGAAGCTTTCTTT
CASSSPGNTEAFF
>.|TRBV29-1|.|TRBJ2-1
TGCAGCGTCCCATTAGGCCTAACCCCCTCCTACAATGAGCAGTTCTTC
CSVPLGLTPSYNEQFF
>.|TRBV7-3|.|TRBJ1-1
TGTGCCAGCAGCTTAACGGGGTTGAACACTGAAGCTTTCTTT
CASSLTGLNTEAFF
>.|TRBV28|.|TRBJ2-3
TGTGCCAGCAGTTTTACGGCGGCCTCACGGGGTACGCAGTATTTT
CASSFTAASRGTQYF
>.|TRBV10-3|.|TRBJ2-7
TGTGCCATCAGAGTTCTCTGTATGGAGGAAGCGGAGCACTACGAGCAGTACTTC
CAIRVLCMEEAEHYEQYF
>.|TRBV23-1|.|TRBJ1-2
TGCGCCAGCAGTAGAACCAGGGATTCTAACTATGGCTACACCTTC
CASSRTRDSNYGYTF
>.|TRBV28|.|TRBJ2-3
TGTGCCAGCCGCACAGATACGCAGTATTTT
CASRTDTQYF
>TRBD2|TRBV29-1|.|TRBJ2-2
TGCAGCGTTGTGGTGTTAGCGGGAGTCGTCGGGGAGCTGTTTTTT
CSVVVLAGVVGELFF
>.|TRBV7-6|.|TRBJ2-5
TGTGCCAGCAGCGCCGTCCCTGGGGTGGAGGAGACCCAGTACTTC
CASSAVPGVEETQYF
>.|TRBV5-1|.|TRBJ2-1
TGCGCCAGCAGCTTGGTAGGGGGTACTTCCTACAATGAGCAGTTCTTC
CASSLVGGTSYNEQFF
>.|TRBV5-5|.|TRBJ2-3
TGTGCCAGCAGCTTGGACTGGACCTTAACAGATACGCAGTATTTT
CASSLDWTLTDTQYF
>.|TRBV13|.|TRBJ2-3
TGTGCCAGCAGTTCCAACTCAGGGACTAGCACAGATACGCAGTATTTT
CASSSNSGTSTDTQYF
>TRBD2|TRBV7-3|.|TRBJ2-3
TGTGCCAGCGCAACTAGCGGGAGGATCGATACGCAGTATTTT
CASATSGRIDTQYF
>TRBD1|TRBV7-3|once|TRBJ2-2
TGTGCCAGCAGCTTATCAGGGGGCACCGGGGAGCTGTTTTTT
CASSLSGGTGELFF
>.|TRBV20-1|.|TRBJ2-5
TGCAGTGCAAGTCACGGAGAGACCCAGTACTTC
CSASHGETQYF
>.|TRBV6-5|.|TRBJ2-3
TGTGCCAGCAGACCGGTCTTGGGAACAGATACGCAGTATTTT
CASRPVLGTDTQYF
>TRBD2|TRBV7-9|.|TRBJ2-4
TGTGCCAGCAGCACTGGGACTAGCGGGAGGAGGGGGCAAAACATTCAGTACTTC
CASSTGTSGRRGQNIQYF
>.|TRBV2|.|TRBJ2-7
TGTGCCAGCAGTATCTACGAGCAGTACTTC
CASSIYEQYF
>.|TRBV12-5|.|TRBJ2-3
TGTGCTAGTGGTTTGGGGACGGGCTACACAGATACGCAGTATTTT
CASGLGTGYTDTQYF
>.|TRBV29-1|.|TRBJ2-1
TGCAGCGTTGGGGAGGCTAGGGGGTTTCGGTTCTTC
CSVGEARGFRFF
>.|TRBV18|.|TRBJ1-2
TGTGCCAGCTCACGTGAAGCTAACTATGGCTACACCTTC
CASSREANYGYTF
>.|TRBV5-4|few|TRBJ2-1
TGTGCCAGCAGCTTGTTTGGGGGGCTCGGATACAATGAGCAGTTCTTC
CASSLFGGLGYNEQFF
>.|TRBV6-5|.|TRBJ2-7
TGTGCCAGCAGTTTGGGGTTTTTAGATTCCTACGAGCAGTACTTC
CASSLGFLDSYEQYF
>.|TRBV6-1|.|TRBJ1-2
TGTGCCAGCAGTGAAGCGGGTGCAGCGTGGAATGGCTACACCTTC
CASSEAGAAWNGYTF
>.|TRBV7-2|.|TRBJ2-2
TGTGCCAGCAGCTACCAAGGGGCCAGGGGGGGCAGAGCCGGGGAGCTGTTTTTT
CASSYQGARGGRAGELFF
>.|TRBV11-2|.|TRBJ2-7
TGTGCCAGCAGCTTCTCCTTCGGAAGACCGGGAGAAGGCTACGAGCAGTACTTC
CASSFSFGRPGEGYEQYF
>.|TRBV30|.|TRBJ1-5
TGTGCCTGGAGTCCAGCCAGGGCTAGATATAGCAATCAGCCCCAGCATTTT
CAWSPARARYSNQPQHF
>.|TRBV15|once|TRBJ2-6
TGTGCCACCAGCAGAGGACGTAACTCTGGGGCCAACGTCCTGACTTTC
CATSRGRNSGANVLTF
>.|TRBV4-2|.|TRBJ2-1
TGTGCCAGCAGCCAATTCCCGGACAATGAGCAGTTCTTC
CASSQFPDNEQFF
>TRBD1|TRBV10-3|.|TRBJ2-1
TGTGCCATCAGGGGCACCGGGACAGGGATGAATGAGCAGTTCTTC
CAIRGTGTGMNEQFF
>.|TRBV19|.|TRBJ2-7
TGTGCCAGTAGTACCGTCCCACAGGGAGACGTGGAGCAGTACTTC
CASSTVPQGDVEQYF
>.|TRBV5-1|.|TRBJ2-5
TGCGCCAGCAGCTTAAGACTCCCATTGGAGACCCAGTACTTC
CASSLRLPLETQYF
>.|TRBV5-6|.|TRBJ2-2
TGTGCCAGCAGCTTTATCGTCTCCAACACCGGGGAGCTGTTTTTT
CASSFIVSNTGELFF
>.|TRBV2|.|TRBJ1-5
TGTGCCAGCAGTGATCGAACGGCCAATCAGCCCCAGCATTTT
CASSDRTANQPQHF
>.|TRBV25-1|.|TRBJ2-7
TGTGCCAGCAGTGCTGCTGGGACCCCACCGTACGAGCAGTACTTC
CASSAAGTPPYEQYF
>TRBD2|TRBV10-2|once|TRBJ2-6
TGCGCCAGCAGACCTTTTTGGGCTAGCGGGAGTCGTGGGGCCAACGTCCTGACTTTC
CASRPFWASGSRGANVLTF
>.|TRBV5-6|.|TRBJ2-7
TGTGCCACCTCACTGGGGGAAGCCCGACCCGACGAGCAGTACTTC
CATSLGEARPDEQYF
>TRBD1|TRBV5-1|.|TRBJ1-2
TGCGCCAGCAGCCCACAGGGGTCTGATGGCTACACCTTC
CASSPQGSDGYTF
>TRBD1|TRBV14|.|TRBJ1-3
TGTGCCAGCAGCTGGGACAGGGGAAACACCATATATTTT
CASSWDRGNTIYF
>TRBD2|TRBV29-1|.|TRBJ2-1
TGCAGCGCCACCGGGACTAGTGACTACAATGAGCAGTTCTTC
CSATGTSDYNEQFF